This T cell receptor (beta chain) was found in a study of cytomegalovirus exposure and HLA in healthy donors. The CDR3 length is 16 residues. The germline V gene encodes CDR1 LGHNA and CDR2 YSLEER. V dropped 4 bases and J dropped 5 bases, with 21 bases sitting between them. Study results and limitations: The study listed approximately 160 cytomegalovirus-associated TCR beta chains. Rare TCR sequences dominated, though some public TCRs recurred in many donors. Clusters of TCRs from the first cohort tended to co-occur in the roughly 120 validation repertoires (as a later analysis found).

Here immunoSEQ multiplex PCR was the method, and the copy in TCRdb shows in-frame clones only, minus some. The data contain approximately 76,000 clones, less than 95% of them singletons. Points on this clone: Antigen unknown.

Sequences were obtained from PBMCs. This sequence originates from a woman in her late teens or twenties in good health and CMV-seropositive. The genes are TRBV4-3 and TRBJ2-7; TRBD1 is a possible D gene (5 bases). CDR3 bases: TGCGCCAGCAGCCGATCTTTCCCAGGGATTGAAAACGAGCAGTACTTC. It yields the protein CASSRSFPGIENEQYF.